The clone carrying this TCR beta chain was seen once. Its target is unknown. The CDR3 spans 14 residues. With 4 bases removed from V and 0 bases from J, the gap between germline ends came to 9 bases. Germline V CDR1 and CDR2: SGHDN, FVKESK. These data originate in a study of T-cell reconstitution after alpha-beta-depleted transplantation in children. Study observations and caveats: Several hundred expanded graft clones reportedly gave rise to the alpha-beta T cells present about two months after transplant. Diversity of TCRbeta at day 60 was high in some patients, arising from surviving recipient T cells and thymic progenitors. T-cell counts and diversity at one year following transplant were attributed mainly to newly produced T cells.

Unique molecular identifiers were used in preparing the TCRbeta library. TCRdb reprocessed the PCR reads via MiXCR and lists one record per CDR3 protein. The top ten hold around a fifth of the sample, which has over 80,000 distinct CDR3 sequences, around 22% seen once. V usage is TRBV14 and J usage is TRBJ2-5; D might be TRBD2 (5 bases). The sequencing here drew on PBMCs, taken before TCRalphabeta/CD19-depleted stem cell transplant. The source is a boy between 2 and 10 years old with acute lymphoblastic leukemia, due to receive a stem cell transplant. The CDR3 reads CASSPPGNQETQYF. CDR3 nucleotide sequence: TGTGCCAGCAGCCCCCCGGGGAACCAAGAGACCCAGTACTTC. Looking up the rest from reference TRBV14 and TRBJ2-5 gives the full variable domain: EAGVTQFPSHSVIEKGQTVTLRCDPISGHDNLYWYRRVMGKEIKFLLHFVKESKQDESGMPNNRFLAERTGGTYSTLKVQPAELEDSGVYFCASSPPGNQETQYFGPGTRLLVL.